These 15 T cell receptor beta chains originate from one sample sequenced in a study of Tregs in tolerant kidney transplant recipients. Sequencing used immunoSEQ multiplex PCR; TCRdb keeps in-frame clones, though not all of them. Seen here are 95,000 to 120,000 clones, nearly 90% observed once, and the top ten hold around 0.35%. The sample consisted of CD4+ T cells from blood, taken before the transplant. These receptors were taken from a human donor who received a combined kidney and bone marrow transplant.

To note about this clone: This sample includes further DNA sequences coding for the same CDR3. The chain combines TRBV5-1 with TRBJ1-1, with 7 bases identical to TRBD1. This CDR3 region has 14 residues. Germline values: CDR1 SGHRS, CDR2 YFSETQ. The J segment lost 1 base and the V segment lost 3 bases, leaving 3 bases of the junction unmatched. This chain's CDR3 is CASSSGTANTEAFF. The CDR3 nucleotides are TGCGCCAGCAGCTCCGGGACAGCGAACACTGAAGCTTTCTTT.

The V and J genes are TRBV2 and TRBJ2-7; tentative D call: TRBD1 (6 bases). Trimming took off 6 bases at V and 2 bases at J, with 14 bases between the two ends. Germline CDR1 and CDR2: SNHLY and FYNNEI. CDR3 length: 14 residues. CDR3 DNA sequence: TGTGCCAGCAGGGTACAGGGATTCGCCTACGAGCAGTACTTC. Protein product: CASRVQGFAYEQYF.

The CDR3 loop is CASTDPRGRGKGTEAFF. The CDR3 coding sequence is TGTGCCAGTACCGACCCCCGTGGGAGGGGCAAGGGCACTGAAGCTTTCTTT. The chain carries TRBV19 and TRBJ1-1, with D perhaps TRBD1 (5 bases). In germline, CDR1 is LNHDA, CDR2 SQIVND (reference sequence). This CDR3 is built from 17 residues. Trimming shortened V by 7 bases and J by 4 bases, and 25 bases separated the two germline ends.

This chain joins TRBV4-1 and TRBJ1-2; D ambiguous. The CDR3 consists of 15 residues. Trimming pared 1 base from V and 4 bases from J, leaving 13 bases between. Germline V CDR1 and CDR2: MGHRA, YSYEKL. CDR3 residues: CASSQVMVVGYGYTF. The CDR3, as DNA: TGCGCCAGCAGCCAAGTGATGGTCGTCGGCTATGGCTACACCTTC.

The chain links TRBV19 to TRBJ1-4; D possibly corresponds to TRBD1 (6 bases). This CDR3 contains 15 residues. Trimming took 4 bases from V and 4 from J, leaving 13 bases between them. Germline CDR1 and CDR2: LNHDA and SQIVND (reference sequence). CDR3 loop: CASSTKDRLNEKLFF. In nucleotides, the CDR3 is TGTGCCAGTAGTACCAAGGACAGACTTAATGAAAAACTGTTTTTT.

The chain recombines TRBV21-1 with TRBJ2-7; the D call TRBD2 from the table was never checked on the DNA. TRBV21-1 is a recognized pseudogene. The CDR3 loop spans 18 amino acids. CDR3 nucleotides: TGTGCCAGCAGCAAAGACCCTCTATTTAGCGGGAGTTGCTACGAGCAGTACTTC. Protein product: CASSKDPLFSGSCYEQYF.

This sequence joins TRBV10-2 and TRBJ2-7; 8 bases are a match to TRBD2. V shed 10 bases and J 6 bases; nucleotides not matched to a gene: 14. There are 14 residues in the CDR3. Germline lookup yields CDR1 WSHSY and CDR2 SAAADI. CDR3 residues: CATTRGGGKGEQYF. In nucleotides, the CDR3 is TGCGCCACCACCCGGGGCGGGGGGAAAGGCGAGCAGTACTTC.

This clone came up once. The chain combines TRBV5-1 with TRBJ2-3; possible D gene TRBD1, 5 bases. CDR1 is SGHRS, CDR2 YFSETQ, per germline. The ends were cut back, 4 bases at V and 0 bases at J, with 9 bases in the middle. The CDR3 contains 14 residues. For the CDR3, the DNA is TGCGCCAGCAGCAAGGACACCAGCACAGATACGCAGTATTTT. It is translated as CASSKDTSTDTQYF.

J is TRBJ1-3 and V is TRBV19; TRBD1 matches at 8 bases. The CDR3 consists of 18 residues. CDR1 and CDR2 (germline): LNHDA, SQIVND (reference sequence). Trimming cost V 9 bases and J 0 bases; bases outside gene matches: 16. The CDR3 sequence: CASTRQGALSDSGNTIYF. DNA for the CDR3: TGTGCCAGCACCCGTCAGGGGGCTTTATCCGACTCTGGAAACACCATATATTTT.

The chain employs TRBV7-9 and TRBJ2-1; 10 bases are shared with TRBD2. Trimming removed 5 bases from V and 3 bases from J; junction bases left unmatched: 10. From germline, CDR1 is SEHNR and CDR2 FQNEAQ (reference sequence). This CDR3 region has 17 residues. CDR3: CASSPYGGLAVYNEQFF. The CDR3 DNA reads TGTGCCAGCAGCCCATACGGAGGACTAGCGGTCTACAATGAGCAGTTCTTC.

This chain connects TRBV5-4 to TRBJ2-5, with 11 nucleotides matching TRBD2. The trim removed 0 bases at V and 4 bases at J, leaving 2 bases unmatched. This CDR3 contains 15 residues. The germline gives CDR1 SGHNT, CDR2 YYREEE (reference sequence). The CDR3 reads CASSLAGLAGETQYF. The CDR3 DNA follows: TGTGCCAGCAGCTTGGCCGGACTAGCGGGAGAGACCCAGTACTTC.

The V call is TRBV28, the J call TRBJ1-3; D remains unclear. The CDR3 is 13 residues long. Germline CDR1 MDHEN, CDR2 SYDVKM. The CDR3 DNA reads TGTGGCTACTCCTCGCCTAATGGAAACACCATATATTTT. This codes for CGYSSPNGNTIYF.

The genes are TRBV1 and TRBJ2-3; the DNA was not used to check the table's D call, TRBD1. TRBV1 is a pseudogene. This CDR3 region has 13 residues. CDR3: CTSSQTEFDTQYF. Here the CDR3 DNA reads TGCACCAGCAGCCAGACAGAGTTTGATACGCAGTATTTT.

The rearrangement links TRBV7-9 to TRBJ2-3, with 10 bases aligning to TRBD2. Germline V gene sequence: CDR1 SEHNR, CDR2 FQNEAQ (reference sequence). The CDR3 runs to 16 residues. The ends lost 5 bases at V and 0 bases at J; junction bases unmatched: 5. This chain's CDR3 is CASSIGLAVSTDTQYF. In nucleotides, the CDR3 is TGTGCCAGCAGCATCGGACTAGCGGTTAGCACAGATACGCAGTATTTT.

CDR3 amino acids: CASSPTGGDQPQHF. Written as DNA, the CDR3 is TGCGCCAGCAGTCCGACAGGGGGCGACCAGCCCCAGCATTTT. The gene calls are TRBV5-1 and TRBJ1-5; 10 bases agree with TRBD1. The CDR3 has 14 amino acids. V shed 5 bases, J shed 7 bases, and the junction held 6 bases outside the gene matches. CDR1 SGHRS and CDR2 YFSETQ come from the germline V gene.